The clone carrying this T cell receptor beta chain was observed once. Its antigen remains unidentified. This specimen comes from a study of cytomegalovirus exposure and HLA in healthy donors. Vbeta (60) and Jbeta (13) primers were used in the PCR. Method: immunoSEQ multiplex PCR; TCRdb's copy keeps in-frame clones and lacks some. The sample has under 150,000 clones; about three quarters are singletons. The CDR3 runs 16 residues. V was cut by 0 bases and J by 0 bases, with 10 bases left in between. CDR1 is SGHNT and CDR2 is YYREEE in the germline V gene (reference sequence). Study observations and caveats: Most subjects' HLA-A and HLA-B alleles were reportedly predicted from TCR beta sequences.

The source is a woman aged 55-75 years in good health and CMV-seropositive. Sequenced sample: PBMCs. The chain links TRBV5-4 to TRBJ1-3, with D possibly matching TRBD1 (5 bases). The CDR3 reads CASSLAGGLSGNTIYF. CDR3 nucleotides: TGTGCCAGCAGCTTGGCCGGGGGACTCTCTGGAAACACCATATATTTT.